The 8 T cell receptor beta chains listed next were all sequenced from one sample in a study of cytomegalovirus exposure and HLA in healthy donors. Amplification used 60 Vbeta primers and 13 Jbeta primers. TCRdb keeps only in-frame clones here, not all; method: immunoSEQ multiplex PCR. This sample has some 220,000 clones, with around 89% found just once. Specimen: PBMCs. These receptors all stem from a woman aged 18-35 years in good health and CMV-seronegative.

The V call is TRBV10-3, the J call TRBJ2-7, with D tentatively TRBD1 (5 bases). The CDR3 is made up of 14 amino acids. Germline V lookup: CDR1 ENHRY, CDR2 SYGVKD. Deletions cut 0 bases from V and 6 bases from J, with 12 bases between. CDR3 sequence reads: CAISESLGQGEQYF. For the CDR3, the DNA is TGTGCCATCAGTGAGTCCCTAGGCCAGGGCGAGCAGTACTTC.

V usage is TRBV5-6 and J usage is TRBJ1-1; D unresolved. Germline V gives CDR1 SGHDT, CDR2 YYEEEE. CDR3 length: 16 amino acids. V was cut by 4 bases and J by 1 base, with 17 bases left in between. The CDR3 loop reads CASSPIAGRANTEAFF. CDR3 in DNA: TGTGCCAGCAGCCCGATTGCGGGCCGGGCGAACACTGAAGCTTTCTTT.

This sequence joins TRBV4-1 and TRBJ2-7; TRBD2 matches at 8 bases. Germline V lookup: CDR1 MGHRA, CDR2 YSYEKL. This CDR3 comprises 15 residues. The trim removed 4 bases at V and 2 bases at J, leaving 7 bases unmatched. As DNA, the CDR3 is TGCGCCAGCAGCCTCGGACTAGCTGTTACCTACGAGCAGTACTTC. It encodes CASSLGLAVTYEQYF.

The rearrangement uses TRBV6-5 and TRBJ1-2; TRBD1 matches 11 bases. CDR1 and CDR2 (germline): MNHEY, SVGAGI. This CDR3 region has 16 residues. Losses at the gene ends were 0 bases for V and 4 bases for J; bases not matched to a gene: 4. DNA of the CDR3: TGTGCCAGCAGTTACTCGGACAGGGGGCTCCCCTATGGCTACACCTTC. Encoded protein: CASSYSDRGLPYGYTF.

J is TRBJ1-2 and V is TRBV7-9; weak D call: TRBD1 (5 bases). The CDR3 loop spans 14 amino acids. The germline V and J ends were trimmed by 7 bases and 3 bases, with 15 bases remaining between them. Germline loops: CDR1 SEHNR, CDR2 FQNEAQ (reference sequence). The CDR3 DNA sequence: TGTGCCAGCACTAGGCAGGGTCGGGACTATGGCTACACCTTC. Translating it yields CASTRQGRDYGYTF.

This clone was observed once. The chain employs TRBV5-4 and TRBJ2-3, with 12 bases aligning to TRBD2. The trim removed 0 bases at V and 0 bases at J, leaving 5 bases unmatched. The CDR3 runs to 18 residues. CDR1 is SGHNT, CDR2 YYREEE, per germline (reference sequence). The CDR3 DNA reads as TGTGCCAGCAGCTTGGTTACTAGCGGGAGGACTAGCACAGATACGCAGTATTTT. Its translation is CASSLVTSGRTSTDTQYF. Combining the CDR3 with reference TRBV5-4 and TRBJ2-3 gives the whole variable domain ETGVTQSPTHLIKTRGQQVTLRCSSQSGHNTVSWYQQALGQGPQFIFQYYREEENGRGNFPPRFSGLQFPNYSSELNVNALELDDSALYLCASSLVTSGRTSTDTQYFGPGTRLTVL.

The J gene is TRBJ2-1, the V gene TRBV4-3, with TRBD2 identical over 16 bases. Trimming took 4 bases from V and 7 from J; bases not matched to a gene: 16. Germline V gene sequence: CDR1 LGHNA, CDR2 YSLEER. There are 20 residues in the CDR3. Here the CDR3 reads CASSRFVGTSGGASVNEQFF. The CDR3, as DNA: TGCGCCAGCAGCCGATTTGTCGGGACTAGCGGGGGGGCCTCGGTAAATGAGCAGTTCTTC.

The chain links TRBV21-1 to TRBJ1-2; the table calls TRBD1, which could not be checked here. TRBV21-1 is a known pseudogene. There are 19 residues in the CDR3. This chain's CDR3 is CASSKESAHRRDRRNGYTF. Here the CDR3 DNA reads TGTGCCAGCAGCAAAGAATCTGCACATAGGAGGGACAGGCGTAATGGCTACACCTTC.